Presented here are 25 T cell receptor beta chains from one specimen sequenced in a study of T cell repertoires in cytomegalovirus infection. TCRdb used MiXCR to reprocess the reads, holding one entry per CDR3 protein. The sample lists about 260,000 distinct CDR3 sequences; 9.1% were seen once. Sequenced sample: PBMCs. These receptors originate from a human donor in good health (CMV status not recorded). Some clones in this sample may be carry-over from other donors' samples.

This clonotype was recorded at least ten times. The gene calls are TRBV28 and TRBJ1-1, with a possible D match to TRBD1 (5 bases). The V gene's germline CDR1 is MDHEN and CDR2 SYDVKM. The CDR3 extends over 16 amino acids. Trimming pared 4 bases from V and 3 bases from J, leaving 18 bases between. CDR3 protein: CASSSAGGATDTEAFF. In DNA form, the CDR3 reads TGTGCCAGCAGTTCCGCGGGCGGGGCCACGGACACTGAAGCTTTCTTT.

The chain is built from TRBV29-1 and TRBJ2-2; tentative D call: TRBD2 (7 bases). The CDR3 loop spans 15 amino acids. Germline lookup yields CDR1 SQVTM and CDR2 ANQGSEA. The V and J ends lost 5 bases and 4 bases respectively, with 17 bases between them. CDR3 in DNA: TGCAGCGTTACAAGTGGCGGGGGCGGCACCGGGGAGCTGTTTTTT. It specifies CSVTSGGGGTGELFF.

This clonotype has a handful of counts. The rearrangement uses TRBV14 and TRBJ2-7; D is uncertain. V lost 1 base and J 6 bases, leaving 4 bases between the germline ends. The germline CDR1 and CDR2 sequences are SGHDN and FVKESK. This CDR3 is 11 amino acids long. CDR3 in amino acids: CASSQAPEQYF. The CDR3 DNA sequence: TGTGCCAGCAGCCAAGCTCCCGAGCAGTACTTC. Combining the CDR3 with reference TRBV14 and TRBJ2-7 gives the whole variable domain EAGVTQFPSHSVIEKGQTVTLRCDPISGHDNLYWYRRVMGKEIKFLLHFVKESKQDESGMPNNRFLAERTGGTYSTLKVQPAELEDSGVYFCASSQAPEQYFGPGTRLTVT.

This clonotype has a handful of counts. The chain employs TRBV7-8 and TRBJ1-2; D might be TRBD1 (5 bases). There are 16 residues in the CDR3. The V gene lost 2 bases and the J gene lost 8 bases, with 21 bases spanning the gap. Per the germline V gene, CDR1 is SGHVS and CDR2 is FQNEAQ. The CDR3 DNA sequence: TGTGCCAGCAGCTTAATTCGGTCCAGGGTCCCGAGGGGCTACACCTTC. Its protein is CASSLIRSRVPRGYTF.

This clonotype was picked up many times. The V call is TRBV2, the J call TRBJ2-1; tentative D call: TRBD1 (6 bases). CDR3 length equals 14 residues. From germline, CDR1 is SNHLY and CDR2 FYNNEI. Trimming stripped 8 bases from V and 1 base from J, with 12 bases between. CDR3: CASQPGQSYNEQFF. The CDR3 DNA is TGTGCCAGCCAACCGGGACAATCCTACAATGAGCAGTTCTTC.

This clonotype was detected ten times or more. This sequence joins TRBV7-2 and TRBJ2-7; TRBD1 matches 8 bases. Germline trimming cut 7 bases from V and 5 bases from J; bases unmatched to any gene: 10. CDR1 is SGHTA, CDR2 FQGNSA, per germline. There are 14 residues in the CDR3. CDR3 DNA sequence: TGTGCCAGCACCCTTCAGGGGGCGTGGGACGAGCAGTACTTC. Protein: CASTLQGAWDEQYF.

CDR3 sequence: CASSAGQHSGNTIYF. CDR3 DNA sequence: TGTGCCAGCAGCGCGGGACAGCACTCTGGAAACACCATATATTTT. The genes are TRBV7-6 and TRBJ1-3, with 7 bases lining up with TRBD1. The CDR3 consists of 15 residues. V shed 5 bases, J shed 0 bases, and the junction held 4 bases outside the gene matches. Germline-derived CDR1 and CDR2 are SGHVS and FNYEAQ.

The chain joins TRBV11-2 to TRBJ2-7, with D unresolved. Germline assignment: CDR1 SGHAT and CDR2 FQNNGV. Trimming pared 3 bases from V and 3 bases from J, leaving 12 bases between. The CDR3 loop spans 14 amino acids. In DNA form, the CDR3 reads TGTGCCAGCAGCTTTGCAGTCCCATTCTACGAGCAGTACTTC. Protein product: CASSFAVPFYEQYF.

This clonotype was picked up many times. One end of the junction is discordant with germline, which a read error may explain. This rearrangement joins TRBV11-1 to TRBJ2-2; tentatively, D is TRBD2 (6 bases). Germline CDR1 SGHAT, CDR2 FQDESV (reference sequence). There are 14 residues in the CDR3. CDR3 in amino acids: CASSLASNAGELFF. Here the CDR3 DNA reads TGTGCCAGCAGCCTAGCGTCTAATGCCGGGGAGCTGTTTTTT.

The chain couples TRBV10-2 to TRBJ1-6, with 8 bases aligning to TRBD1. Germline trimming cut 2 bases from V and 4 bases from J; bases unmatched to any gene: 4. The CDR3 is made up of 16 amino acids. Germline lookup yields CDR1 WSHSY and CDR2 SAAADI. The CDR3 loop is CASSEAGGSYNSPLHF. The CDR3 bases are TGCGCCAGCAGTGAGGCAGGGGGCTCGTATAATTCACCCCTCCACTTT.

This clonotype was detected many times. The chain uses TRBV7-2 and TRBJ1-1, with 8 bases identical to TRBD1. This CDR3 region has 14 residues. Trimming at V came to 6 bases and at J to 5 bases, leaving 8 bases not matched to a gene. Germline loops: CDR1 SGHTA, CDR2 FQGNSA. CDR3 sequence: CASSPRRQGTEAFF. The CDR3 bases are TGTGCCAGCAGTCCTCGGCGACAGGGGACTGAAGCTTTCTTT.

This clonotype was picked up a small number of times. This chain links TRBV19 with TRBJ1-2; 12 nucleotides agree with TRBD1. V lost 9 bases, J lost 4 bases, and 9 bases stayed unmatched. The CDR3 is 15 amino acids. Germline-derived CDR1 and CDR2 are LNHDA and SQIVND (reference sequence). The CDR3 coding sequence is TGTGCCAGCACGGGACAGGGGGCGTTTGGCTATGGCTACACCTTC. Residues: CASTGQGAFGYGYTF.

Ten or more counts support this clonotype. This rearrangement joins TRBV3-1 to TRBJ1-2; the D is unclear. V lost 3 bases to trimming and J lost 2 bases, with 7 bases between them. CDR3 length: 13 amino acids. Germline CDR1 LGHDT, CDR2 YNNKEL (reference sequence). CDR3 coding DNA: TGTGCCAGCAGCCACTACACCAACTATGGCTACACCTTC. It encodes CASSHYTNYGYTF.

This clonotype came up many times. V usage is TRBV7-9 and J usage is TRBJ2-1; D call uncertain. Germline V gene lookup returns CDR1 SEHNR and CDR2 FQNEAQ (reference sequence). The CDR3 length is 11 residues. Deletions cut 4 bases from V and 5 bases from J, with 3 bases between. CDR3 DNA: TGTGCCAGCAGCTCTAACAATGAGCAGTTCTTC. The encoded protein is CASSSNNEQFF.

In its sample, this clonotype was seen many times. This chain connects TRBV7-9 to TRBJ1-1; D is perhaps TRBD1 (5 bases). The ends were cut back, 4 bases at V and 1 base at J, with 10 bases in the middle. This CDR3 contains 14 residues. Germline CDR1 SEHNR, CDR2 FQNEAQ (reference sequence). The CDR3 protein is CASSYGTGNTEAFF. CDR3 DNA sequence: TGTGCCAGCAGCTATGGGACGGGGAACACTGAAGCTTTCTTT.

As regards this clonotype: A clone one base away is much larger, so this may be a read error. The rearrangement joins TRBV7-2 to TRBJ1-3; D gene uncertain. The V gene's germline CDR1 is SGHTA and CDR2 FQGNSA. The CDR3 consists of 17 residues. CDR3 nucleotides: TGTGCCGGCAGCCCCACCTCACTGGGGTTGACCGGAAACACCATATATTTT. Its protein product is CAGSPTSLGLTGNTIYF.

This clonotype was counted many times. The gene calls are TRBV13 and TRBJ1-1; D is ambiguous. Germline lookup yields CDR1 PRHDT and CDR2 FYEKMQ (reference sequence). CDR3 size: 15 residues. The germline V and J ends were trimmed by 0 bases and 0 bases, with 8 bases remaining between them. CDR3: CASSLGNRMNTEAFF. CDR3 coding DNA: TGTGCCAGCAGCTTAGGAAACAGAATGAACACTGAAGCTTTCTTT.

This clonotype was detected ten times or more. The rearrangement uses TRBV7-9 and TRBJ2-3, with D unresolved. Trimming cost V 7 bases and J 2 bases, with 7 bases left between them. Germline CDR1 is SEHNR and CDR2 is FQNEAQ (reference sequence). The CDR3 contains 12 residues. CDR3 sequence reads: CASTRVTDTQYF. The CDR3 DNA reads TGTGCCAGCACCCGAGTCACAGATACGCAGTATTTT.

V gene TRBV3-1 combines with J gene TRBJ2-3; tentative D call: TRBD2 (5 bases). The CDR3 extends over 15 amino acids. Germline V gene lookup returns CDR1 LGHDT and CDR2 YNNKEL (reference sequence). V was cut by 1 base and J by 2 bases, with 10 bases left in between. CDR3: CASSQGQRHTDTQYF. DNA of the CDR3: TGTGCCAGCAGCCAAGGTCAGCGGCACACAGATACGCAGTATTTT.

Concerning this clonotype: A much larger clone is a single base away; this may be a read error. The conserved final phenylalanine or tryptophan is absent from the CDR3, which likely points to a read error. This chain joins TRBV5-5 and TRBJ1-1, with D uncertain. CDR1 and CDR2 from the germline V gene are SGHKS and YYEKEE (reference sequence). CDR3 length equals 13 residues. V lost 1 base and J lost 1, with 5 bases in between. The DNA for the CDR3 is TGTGCCAGCAGCTTGAGGAAGAACACTGAAGCTTTCCTT. Protein product: CASSLRKNTEAFL.

This clonotype was observed many times. V gene TRBV28 combines with J gene TRBJ2-7; TRBD2 agrees at 8 bases. V lost 5 bases, J lost 2 bases, and 5 bases stayed unmatched. Germline CDR1 MDHEN, CDR2 SYDVKM. There are 14 residues in the CDR3. The CDR3 loop is CASSILADAYEQYF. CDR3 DNA sequence: TGTGCCAGCAGTATACTAGCGGACGCCTACGAGCAGTACTTC.

Many counts were recorded for this clonotype. The V gene is TRBV10-3, the J gene TRBJ2-1; 8 bases are shared with TRBD2. The germline V gene encodes CDR1 ENHRY and CDR2 SYGVKD. Trimming at V came to 5 bases and at J to 6 bases, leaving 9 bases not matched to a gene. The CDR3 contains 15 residues. CDR3 residues: CAISPRVAGPNEQFF. CDR3 coding DNA: TGTGCCATCAGTCCCAGGGTAGCGGGGCCCAATGAGCAGTTCTTC.

This clonotype showed up many times. The chain carries TRBV7-8 and TRBJ1-2; possible D gene TRBD1, 5 bases. Per the germline V gene, CDR1 is SGHVS and CDR2 is FQNEAQ. Trimming took off 4 bases at V and 8 bases at J, with 17 bases between the two ends. The CDR3 consists of 14 residues. The CDR3 sequence: CASSSRGPLGGYTF. For the CDR3, the DNA is TGTGCCAGCAGCTCCCGGGGCCCGCTTGGGGGCTACACCTTC.

In this sample, this clonotype turned up many times. CDR3 bases: TGTGCCAGCAGCTTAAGGGATGGGACTGAAGCTTTCTTT. It specifies CASSLRDGTEAFF. The genes are TRBV7-2 and TRBJ1-1; D remains ambiguous. Trimming cost V 2 bases and J 5 bases, with 9 bases left between them. The CDR3 length is 13 residues. Germline CDR1 reads SGHTA; CDR2 reads FQGNSA.

Points on this clonotype: This may be a read error, as it is one base from a much larger clone. The chain joins TRBV18 to TRBJ2-2; a possible D gene is TRBD2 (5 bases). Germline values: CDR1 KGHSH, CDR2 LQKENI. The CDR3 contains 18 residues. V lost 4 bases, J lost 1 base, and 19 bases lay in between. The CDR3 loop reads CASSLYAGIGLNTGELFF. The CDR3 nucleotides are TGTGCCAGCTCACTCTACGCCGGGATAGGGTTGAACACCGGGGAGCTGTTTTTT.